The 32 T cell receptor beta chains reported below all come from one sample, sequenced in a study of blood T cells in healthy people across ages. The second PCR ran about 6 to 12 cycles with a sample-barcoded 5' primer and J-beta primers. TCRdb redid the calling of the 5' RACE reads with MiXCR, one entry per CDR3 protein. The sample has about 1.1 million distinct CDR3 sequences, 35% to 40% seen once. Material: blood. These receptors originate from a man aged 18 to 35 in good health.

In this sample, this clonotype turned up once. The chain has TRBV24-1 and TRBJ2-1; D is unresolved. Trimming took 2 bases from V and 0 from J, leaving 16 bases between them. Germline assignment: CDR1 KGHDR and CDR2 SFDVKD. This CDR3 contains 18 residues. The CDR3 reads CATSDSAQATSSYNEQFF. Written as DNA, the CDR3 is TGTGCCACCAGTGATTCTGCCCAAGCGACGAGCTCCTACAATGAGCAGTTCTTC.

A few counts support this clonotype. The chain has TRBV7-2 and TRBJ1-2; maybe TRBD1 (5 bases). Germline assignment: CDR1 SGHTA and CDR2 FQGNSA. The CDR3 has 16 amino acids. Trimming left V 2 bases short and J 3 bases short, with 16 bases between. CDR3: CASSLRLGAGYYGYTF. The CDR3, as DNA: TGTGCCAGCAGCTTAAGACTAGGGGCAGGATACTATGGCTACACCTTC.

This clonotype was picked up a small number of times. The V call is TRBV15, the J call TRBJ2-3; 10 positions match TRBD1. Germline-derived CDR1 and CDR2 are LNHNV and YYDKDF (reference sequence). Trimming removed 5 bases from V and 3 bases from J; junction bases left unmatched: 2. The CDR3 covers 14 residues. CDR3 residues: CATSGQGETDTQYF. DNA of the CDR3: TGTGCCACCAGCGGACAGGGGGAAACAGATACGCAGTATTTT.

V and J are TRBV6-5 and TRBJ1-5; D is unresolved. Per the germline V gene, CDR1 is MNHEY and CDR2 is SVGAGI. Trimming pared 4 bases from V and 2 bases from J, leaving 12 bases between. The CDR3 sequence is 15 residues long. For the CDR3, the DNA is TGTGCCAGCAGTTCTTCAGGTGGTGGCAATCAGCCCCAGCATTTT. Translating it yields CASSSSGGGNQPQHF.

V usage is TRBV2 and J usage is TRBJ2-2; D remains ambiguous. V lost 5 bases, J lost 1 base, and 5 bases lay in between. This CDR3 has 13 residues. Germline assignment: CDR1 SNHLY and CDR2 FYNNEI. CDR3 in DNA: TGTGCCAGCAGTTCCATGAACACCGGGGAGCTGTTTTTT. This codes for CASSSMNTGELFF.

In nucleotides, the CDR3 is TGTGCCAGCAGCCAAGGGAATAGCGGGGGGATTCACAATGAGCAGTACTTC. Residues: CASSQGNSGGIHNEQYF. The rearrangement joins TRBV3-1 to TRBJ2-7; TRBD2 agrees at 10 bases. Germline V gene sequence: CDR1 LGHDT, CDR2 YNNKEL (reference sequence). This CDR3 comprises 17 residues. V shed 1 base and J 7 bases; nucleotides not matched to a gene: 13.

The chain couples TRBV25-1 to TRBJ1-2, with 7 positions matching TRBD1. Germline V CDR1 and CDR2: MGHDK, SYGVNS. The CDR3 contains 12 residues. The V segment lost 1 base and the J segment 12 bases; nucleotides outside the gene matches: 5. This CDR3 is CASSEWTGRNTF. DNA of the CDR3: TGTGCCAGCAGTGAATGGACAGGCAGGAACACCTTC.

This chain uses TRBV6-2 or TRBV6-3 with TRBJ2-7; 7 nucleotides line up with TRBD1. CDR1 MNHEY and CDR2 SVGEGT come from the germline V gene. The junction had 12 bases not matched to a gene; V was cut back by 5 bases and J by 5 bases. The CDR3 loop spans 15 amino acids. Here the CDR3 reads CASSGSRQGFNEQYF. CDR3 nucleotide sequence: TGTGCCAGCAGTGGATCTCGACAGGGTTTTAACGAGCAGTACTTC.

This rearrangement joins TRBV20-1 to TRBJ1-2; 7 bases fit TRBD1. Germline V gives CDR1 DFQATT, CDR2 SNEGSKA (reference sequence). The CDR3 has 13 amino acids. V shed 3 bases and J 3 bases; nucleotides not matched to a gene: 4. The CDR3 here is CSARSDRDYGYTF. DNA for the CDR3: TGCAGTGCTAGGAGCGACAGGGACTATGGCTACACCTTC.

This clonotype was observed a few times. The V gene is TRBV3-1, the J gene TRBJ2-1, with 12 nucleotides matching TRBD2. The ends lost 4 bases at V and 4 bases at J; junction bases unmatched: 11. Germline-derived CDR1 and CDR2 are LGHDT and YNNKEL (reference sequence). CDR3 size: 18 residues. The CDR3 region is CASSPSRVTSGGYNEQFF. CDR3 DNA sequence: TGTGCCAGCAGCCCTTCCCGGGTTACTAGCGGGGGGTACAATGAGCAGTTCTTC.

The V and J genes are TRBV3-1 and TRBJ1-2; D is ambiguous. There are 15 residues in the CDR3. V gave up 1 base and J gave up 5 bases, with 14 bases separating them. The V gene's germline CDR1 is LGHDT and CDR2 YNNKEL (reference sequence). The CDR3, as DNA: TGTGCCAGCAGCCAAGGTGGTGGGTCGAGTTATGGCTACACCTTC. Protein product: CASSQGGGSSYGYTF.

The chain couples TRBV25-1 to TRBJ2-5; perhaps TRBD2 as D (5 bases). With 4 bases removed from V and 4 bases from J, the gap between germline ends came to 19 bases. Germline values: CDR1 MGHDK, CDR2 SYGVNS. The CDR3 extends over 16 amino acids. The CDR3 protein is CASSVSQDFLLETQYF. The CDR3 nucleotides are TGTGCCAGCAGTGTTTCCCAGGACTTCCTTTTAGAGACCCAGTACTTC.

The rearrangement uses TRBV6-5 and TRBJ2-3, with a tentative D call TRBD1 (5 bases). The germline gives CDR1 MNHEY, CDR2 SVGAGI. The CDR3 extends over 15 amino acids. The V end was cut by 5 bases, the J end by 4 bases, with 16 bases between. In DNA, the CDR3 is TGTGCCAGCAGTCCACGCCCCAGGGTAGCAGATACGCAGTATTTT. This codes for CASSPRPRVADTQYF.

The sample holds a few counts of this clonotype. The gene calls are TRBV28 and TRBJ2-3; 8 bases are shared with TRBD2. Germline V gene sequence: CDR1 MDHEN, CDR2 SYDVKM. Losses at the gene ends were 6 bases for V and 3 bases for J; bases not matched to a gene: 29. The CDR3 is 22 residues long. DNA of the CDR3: TGTGCCAGCAGCCTTTGCCCCGGACACCGGGGCTGTTCTACTAGCGGAACAGATACGCAGTATTTT. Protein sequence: CASSLCPGHRGCSTSGTDTQYF.

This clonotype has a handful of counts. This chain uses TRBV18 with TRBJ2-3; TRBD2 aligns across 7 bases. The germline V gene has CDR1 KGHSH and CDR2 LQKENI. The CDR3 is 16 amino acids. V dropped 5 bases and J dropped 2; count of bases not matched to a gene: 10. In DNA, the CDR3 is TGTGCCAGCTCATCGACTAGCTCACAGGCCACAGATACGCAGTATTTT. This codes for CASSSTSSQATDTQYF.

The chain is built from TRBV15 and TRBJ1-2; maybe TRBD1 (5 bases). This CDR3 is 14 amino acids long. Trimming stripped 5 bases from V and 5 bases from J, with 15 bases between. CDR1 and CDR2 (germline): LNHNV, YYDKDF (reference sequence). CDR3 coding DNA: TGTGCCACCAGCTTACTGGGACGGCTTTATGGCTACACCTTC. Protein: CATSLLGRLYGYTF.

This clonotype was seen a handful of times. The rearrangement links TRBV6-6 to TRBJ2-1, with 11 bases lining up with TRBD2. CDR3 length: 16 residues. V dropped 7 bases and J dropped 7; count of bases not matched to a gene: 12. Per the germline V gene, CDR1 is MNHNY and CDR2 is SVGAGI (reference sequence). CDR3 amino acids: CASIGSGGALGNEQFF. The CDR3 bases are TGTGCCAGCATTGGTAGCGGGGGGGCCTTGGGAAATGAGCAGTTCTTC.

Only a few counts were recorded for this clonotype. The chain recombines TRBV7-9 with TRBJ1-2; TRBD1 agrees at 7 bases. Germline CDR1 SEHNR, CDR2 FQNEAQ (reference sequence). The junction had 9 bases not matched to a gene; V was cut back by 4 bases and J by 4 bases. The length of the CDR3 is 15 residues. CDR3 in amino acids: CASSSSDRRSYGYTF. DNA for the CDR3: TGTGCCAGCAGCTCATCGGACAGGCGCTCCTATGGCTACACCTTC.

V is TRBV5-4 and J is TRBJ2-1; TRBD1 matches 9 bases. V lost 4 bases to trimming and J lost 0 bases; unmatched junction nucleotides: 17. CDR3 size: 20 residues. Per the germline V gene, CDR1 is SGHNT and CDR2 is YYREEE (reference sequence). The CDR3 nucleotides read TGTGCCAGCAGCCCGGCGACAGGGGGTACAGCTTCGAGCTCCTACAATGAGCAGTTCTTC. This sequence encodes CASSPATGGTASSSYNEQFF.

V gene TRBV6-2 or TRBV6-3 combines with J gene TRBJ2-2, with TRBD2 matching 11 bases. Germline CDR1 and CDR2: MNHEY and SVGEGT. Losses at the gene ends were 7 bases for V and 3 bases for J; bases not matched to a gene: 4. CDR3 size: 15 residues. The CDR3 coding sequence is TGTGCCAGCATTTTAGCGGGGGGGCACACCGGGGAGCTGTTTTTT. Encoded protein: CASILAGGHTGELFF.

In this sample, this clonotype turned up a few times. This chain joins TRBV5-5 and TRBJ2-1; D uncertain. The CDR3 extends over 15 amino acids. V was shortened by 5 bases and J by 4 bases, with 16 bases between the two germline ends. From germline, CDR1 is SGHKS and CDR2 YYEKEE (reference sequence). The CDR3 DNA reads TGTGCCAGCAGTTCCGGCCAAAACTCATACAATGAGCAGTTCTTC. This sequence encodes CASSSGQNSYNEQFF.

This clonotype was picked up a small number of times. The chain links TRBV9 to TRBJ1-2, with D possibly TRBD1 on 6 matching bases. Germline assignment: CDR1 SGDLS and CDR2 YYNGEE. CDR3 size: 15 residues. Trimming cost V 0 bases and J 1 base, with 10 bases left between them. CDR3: CASSVATGRNYGYTF. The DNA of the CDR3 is TGTGCCAGCAGCGTAGCAACAGGGCGTAACTATGGCTACACCTTC.

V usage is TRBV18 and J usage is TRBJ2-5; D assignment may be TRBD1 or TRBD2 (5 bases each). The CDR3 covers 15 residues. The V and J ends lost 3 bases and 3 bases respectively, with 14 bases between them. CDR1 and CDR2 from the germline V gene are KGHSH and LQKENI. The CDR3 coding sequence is TGTGCCAGCTCACCCAACCCGGGGCTAGAAGAGACCCAGTACTTC. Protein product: CASSPNPGLEETQYF.

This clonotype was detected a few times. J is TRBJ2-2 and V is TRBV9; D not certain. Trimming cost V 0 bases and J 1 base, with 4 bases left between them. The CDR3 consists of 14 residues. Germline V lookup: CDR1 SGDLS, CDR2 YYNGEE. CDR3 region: CASSVGGNTGELFF. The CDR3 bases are TGTGCCAGCAGCGTAGGAGGGAACACCGGGGAGCTGTTTTTT.

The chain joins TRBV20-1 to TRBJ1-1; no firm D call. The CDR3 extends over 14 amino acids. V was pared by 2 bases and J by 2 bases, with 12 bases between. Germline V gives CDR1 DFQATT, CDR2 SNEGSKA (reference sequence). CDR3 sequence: CSARRPGANTEAFF. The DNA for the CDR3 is TGCAGTGCTAGACGCCCAGGCGCTAACACTGAAGCTTTCTTT.

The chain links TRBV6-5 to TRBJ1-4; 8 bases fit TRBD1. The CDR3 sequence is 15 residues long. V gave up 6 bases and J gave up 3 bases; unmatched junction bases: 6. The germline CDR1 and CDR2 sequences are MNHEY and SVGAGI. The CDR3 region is CASSLEGQANEKLFF. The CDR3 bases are TGTGCCAGCAGCCTCGAGGGACAGGCTAATGAAAAACTGTTTTTT.

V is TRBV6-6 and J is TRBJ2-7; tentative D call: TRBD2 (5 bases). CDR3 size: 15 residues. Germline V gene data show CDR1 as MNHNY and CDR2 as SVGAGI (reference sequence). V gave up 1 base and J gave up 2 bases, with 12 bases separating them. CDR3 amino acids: CASSYLEGRAYEQYF. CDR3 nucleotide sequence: TGTGCCAGCAGTTACTTAGAGGGTAGAGCCTACGAGCAGTACTTC.

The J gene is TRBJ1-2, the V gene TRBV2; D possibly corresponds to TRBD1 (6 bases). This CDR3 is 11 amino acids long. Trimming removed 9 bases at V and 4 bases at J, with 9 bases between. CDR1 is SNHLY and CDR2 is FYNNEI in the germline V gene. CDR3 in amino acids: CARQDSYGYTF. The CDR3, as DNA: TGTGCCAGGCAGGACAGCTATGGCTACACCTTC.

CDR3 bases: TGTGCCAGCGGTCATAGGGCAGCCCTGAACACTGAAGCTTTCTTT. Residues: CASGHRAALNTEAFF. This chain links TRBV6-6 with TRBJ1-1; D is ambiguous. Trimming left V 8 bases short and J 0 bases short, with 16 bases between. Germline CDR1 and CDR2: MNHNY and SVGAGI (reference sequence). The CDR3 contains 15 residues.

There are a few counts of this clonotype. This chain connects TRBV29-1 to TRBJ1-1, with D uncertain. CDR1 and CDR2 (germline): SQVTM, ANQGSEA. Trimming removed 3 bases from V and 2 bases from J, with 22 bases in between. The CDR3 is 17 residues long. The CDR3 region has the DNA TGCAGCGTTGATCCGGGCAATCCAACGGCGACTAACACTGAAGCTTTCTTT. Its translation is CSVDPGNPTATNTEAFF. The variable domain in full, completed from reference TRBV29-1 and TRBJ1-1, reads SAVISQKPSRDICQRGTSLTIQCQVDSQVTMMFWYRQQPGQSLTLIATANQGSEATYESGFVIDKFPISRPNLTFSTLTVSNMSPEDSSIYLCSVDPGNPTATNTEAFFGQGTRLTVV.

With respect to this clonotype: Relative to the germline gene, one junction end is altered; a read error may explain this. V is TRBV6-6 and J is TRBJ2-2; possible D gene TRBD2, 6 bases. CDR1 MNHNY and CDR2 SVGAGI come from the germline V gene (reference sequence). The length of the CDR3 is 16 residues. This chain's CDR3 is CASSPNRDFPTGELFF. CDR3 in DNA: TGTGCCAGCAGTCCCAACCGGGACTTCCCCACCGGGGAGTTGTTTTTT.

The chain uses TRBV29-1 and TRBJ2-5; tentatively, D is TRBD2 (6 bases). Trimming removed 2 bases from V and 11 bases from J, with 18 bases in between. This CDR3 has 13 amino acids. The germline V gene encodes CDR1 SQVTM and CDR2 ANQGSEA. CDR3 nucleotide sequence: TGCAGCGTTGAACGTGAGGGGCGGGGTGAGCAGTACTTC. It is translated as CSVEREGRGEQYF.